This T cell receptor beta chain is drawn from a study of cytomegalovirus exposure and HLA in healthy donors. The PCR was carried out with 60 Vbeta primers and 13 Jbeta primers. Profiled with immunoSEQ multiplex PCR; TCRdb holds only in-frame clones, not every one. Of about 90,000 clones detected, more than 70% appear once; the ten largest clones hold roughly 19%. About this clone: Its target is unknown.

Study-level results: Presence/absence analyses assumed roughly uniform sequencing depth across donors, which may not hold. Follow-up analysis later connected one missense variant in DCLRE1C with trimming of TCR beta V- and J-genes.

The sequenced sample was PBMCs. This sequence was found in a woman aged 60-70 years in good health and CMV-seropositive.

For the CDR3, the DNA is TGTGCCAGCAGTACCTCCAGGGGCTATGGCTACACCTTC. Translation: CASSTSRGYGYTF. The V call is TRBV6-5, the J call TRBJ1-2; tentative D call: TRBD1 (6 bases). Per germline, CDR1 MNHEY and CDR2 SVGAGI. The CDR3 is 13 residues long. V lost 5 bases, J lost 4 bases, and 11 bases lay in between.